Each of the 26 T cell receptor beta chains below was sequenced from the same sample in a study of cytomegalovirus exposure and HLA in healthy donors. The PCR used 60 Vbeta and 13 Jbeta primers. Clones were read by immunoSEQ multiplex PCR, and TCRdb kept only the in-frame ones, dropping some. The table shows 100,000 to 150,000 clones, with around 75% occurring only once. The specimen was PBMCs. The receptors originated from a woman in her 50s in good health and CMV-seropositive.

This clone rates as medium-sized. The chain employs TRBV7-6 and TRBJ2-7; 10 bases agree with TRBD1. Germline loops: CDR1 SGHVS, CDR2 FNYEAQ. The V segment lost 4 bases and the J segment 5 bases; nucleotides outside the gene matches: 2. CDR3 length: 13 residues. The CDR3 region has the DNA TGTGCCAGCAGCTCGGACAGGGGGGACGAGCAGTACTTC. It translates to CASSSDRGDEQYF.

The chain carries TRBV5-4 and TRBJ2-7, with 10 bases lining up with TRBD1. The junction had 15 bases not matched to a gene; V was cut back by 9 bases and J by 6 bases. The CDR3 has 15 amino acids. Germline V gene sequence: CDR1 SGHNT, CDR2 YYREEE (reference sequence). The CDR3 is CATPSTGQGFREQYF. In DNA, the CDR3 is TGTGCCACCCCAAGTACGGGACAGGGGTTTCGCGAGCAGTACTTC.

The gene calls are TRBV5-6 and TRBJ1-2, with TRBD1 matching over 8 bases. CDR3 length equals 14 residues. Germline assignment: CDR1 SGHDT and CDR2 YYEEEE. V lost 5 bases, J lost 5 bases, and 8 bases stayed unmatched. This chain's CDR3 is CASSSPTGGYGYTF. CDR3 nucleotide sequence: TGTGCCAGCAGTTCGCCTACAGGGGGATATGGCTACACCTTC.

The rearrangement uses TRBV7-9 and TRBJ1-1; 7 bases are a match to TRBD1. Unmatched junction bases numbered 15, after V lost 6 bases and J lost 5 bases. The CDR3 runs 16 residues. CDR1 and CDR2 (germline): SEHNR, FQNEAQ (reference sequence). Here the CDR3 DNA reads TGTGCCAGCAGGGATCCGGGACAGCCGGGGGGGACTGAAGCTTTCTTT. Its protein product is CASRDPGQPGGTEAFF.

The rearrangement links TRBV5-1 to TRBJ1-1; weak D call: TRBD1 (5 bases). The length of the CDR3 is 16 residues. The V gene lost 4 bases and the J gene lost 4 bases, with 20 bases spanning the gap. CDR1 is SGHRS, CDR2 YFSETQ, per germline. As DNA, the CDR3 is TGCGCCAGCAGCCTCTCGGTCGGGGGGTTTTTCACTGAAGCTTTCTTT. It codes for CASSLSVGGFFTEAFF. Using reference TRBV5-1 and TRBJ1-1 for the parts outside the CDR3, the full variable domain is KAGVTQTPRYLIKTRGQQVTLSCSPISGHRSVSWYQQTPGQGLQFLFEYFSETQRNKGNFPGRFSGRQFSNSRSEMNVSTLELGDSALYLCASSLSVGGFFTEAFFGQGTRLTVV.

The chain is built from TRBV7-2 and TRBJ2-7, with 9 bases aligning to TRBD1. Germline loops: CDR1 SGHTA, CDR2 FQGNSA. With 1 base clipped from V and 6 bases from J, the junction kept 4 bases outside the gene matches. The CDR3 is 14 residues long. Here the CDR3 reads CASSLDRGRPEQYF. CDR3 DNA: TGTGCCAGCAGCTTAGACAGGGGGCGTCCCGAGCAGTACTTC. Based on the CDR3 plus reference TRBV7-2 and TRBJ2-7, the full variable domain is GAGVSQSPSNKVTEKGKDVELRCDPISGHTALYWYRQSLGQGLEFLIYFQGNSAPDKSGLPSDRFSAERTGGSVSTLTIQRTQQEDSAVYLCASSLDRGRPEQYFGPGTRLTVT.

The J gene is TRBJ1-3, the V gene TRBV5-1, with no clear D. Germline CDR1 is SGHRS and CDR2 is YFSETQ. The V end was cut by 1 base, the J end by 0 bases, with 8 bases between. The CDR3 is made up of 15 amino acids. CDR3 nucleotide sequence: TGCGCCAGCAGCTTGAACAGCAACTCTGGAAACACCATATATTTT. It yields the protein CASSLNSNSGNTIYF.

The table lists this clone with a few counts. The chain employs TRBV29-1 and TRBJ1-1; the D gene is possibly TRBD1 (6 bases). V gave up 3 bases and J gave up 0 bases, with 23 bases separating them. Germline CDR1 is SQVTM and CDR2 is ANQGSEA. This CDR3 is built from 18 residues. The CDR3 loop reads CSVDETGQPGPMNTEAFF. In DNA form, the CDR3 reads TGCAGCGTTGACGAAACAGGACAGCCGGGGCCAATGAACACTGAAGCTTTCTTT.

CDR3 DNA sequence: TGCGCCAGCAGCCGTAAATACGAGCAGTACTTC. Translation: CASSRKYEQYF. The chain uses TRBV10-1 and TRBJ2-7; D not certain. With 6 bases removed from V and 4 bases from J, the gap between germline ends came to 7 bases. The CDR3 consists of 11 residues. Germline loops: CDR1 WNHNN, CDR2 SYGVQD (reference sequence).

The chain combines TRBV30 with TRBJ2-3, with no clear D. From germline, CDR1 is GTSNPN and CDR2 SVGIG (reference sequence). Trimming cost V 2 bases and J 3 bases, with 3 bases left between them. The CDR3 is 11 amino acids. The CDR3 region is CAWSLTDTQYF. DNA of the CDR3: TGTGCCTGGAGTCTGACAGATACGCAGTATTTT.

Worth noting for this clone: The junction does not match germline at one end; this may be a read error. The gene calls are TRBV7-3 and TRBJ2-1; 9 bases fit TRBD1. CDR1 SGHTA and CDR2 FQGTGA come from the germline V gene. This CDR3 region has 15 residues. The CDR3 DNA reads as TGTGCCAGCAGCCTAACGCTCGGACAGGGGAATGAGCAGTTCTTC. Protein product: CASSLTLGQGNEQFF.

CDR3 residues: CASSLIGDTQYF. The CDR3 DNA follows: TGCGCCAGCAGCCTAATCGGAGATACGCAGTATTTT. The chain couples TRBV5-1 to TRBJ2-3, with D hard to call. The V end was cut by 4 bases, the J end by 5 bases, with 8 bases between. Germline V lookup: CDR1 SGHRS, CDR2 YFSETQ. The CDR3 length is 12 residues.

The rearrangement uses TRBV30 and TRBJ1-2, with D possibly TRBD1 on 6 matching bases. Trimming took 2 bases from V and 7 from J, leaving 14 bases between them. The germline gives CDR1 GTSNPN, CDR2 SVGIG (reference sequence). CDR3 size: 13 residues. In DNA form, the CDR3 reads TGTGCCTGGAGTCCCCCAGGGGCCCCTGGCTACACCTTC. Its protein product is CAWSPPGAPGYTF.

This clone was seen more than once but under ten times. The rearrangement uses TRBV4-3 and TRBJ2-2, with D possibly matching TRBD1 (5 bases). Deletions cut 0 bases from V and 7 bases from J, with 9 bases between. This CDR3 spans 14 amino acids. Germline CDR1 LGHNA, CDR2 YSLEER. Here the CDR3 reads CASSQEIGDGELFF. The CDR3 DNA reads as TGCGCCAGCAGCCAAGAAATAGGGGACGGGGAGCTGTTTTTT.

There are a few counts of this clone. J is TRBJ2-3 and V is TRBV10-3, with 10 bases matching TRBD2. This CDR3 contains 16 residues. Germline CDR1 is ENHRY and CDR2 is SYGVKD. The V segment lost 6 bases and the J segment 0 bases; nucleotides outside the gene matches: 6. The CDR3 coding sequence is TGTGCCATCAGCGCCGGACTAGCGGTCAGCACAGATACGCAGTATTTT. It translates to CAISAGLAVSTDTQYF.

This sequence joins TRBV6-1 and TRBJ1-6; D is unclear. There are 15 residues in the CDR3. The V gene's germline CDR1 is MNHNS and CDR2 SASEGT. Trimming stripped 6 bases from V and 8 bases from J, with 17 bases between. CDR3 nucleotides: TGTGCCAGCAGAGGAGGGTATATTGTGGATTCACCCCTCCACTTT. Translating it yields CASRGGYIVDSPLHF.

The CDR3 DNA follows: TGTGCCAGCAGCTTGACAGGGGGACACACTGAAGCTTTCTTT. This codes for CASSLTGGHTEAFF. The chain combines TRBV7-9 with TRBJ1-1; 9 bases are shared with TRBD1. With V trimmed by 3 bases and J by 3 bases, 2 bases remained unmatched. This CDR3 has 14 residues. Germline-derived CDR1 and CDR2 are SEHNR and FQNEAQ (reference sequence).

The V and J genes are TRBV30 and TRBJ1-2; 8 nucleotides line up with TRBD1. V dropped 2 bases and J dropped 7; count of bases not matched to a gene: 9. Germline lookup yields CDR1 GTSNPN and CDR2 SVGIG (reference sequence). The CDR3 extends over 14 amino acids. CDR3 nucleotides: TGTGCCTGGAGTCCTGGACAGGGTGAGGGTGGCTACACCTTC. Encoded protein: CAWSPGQGEGGYTF.

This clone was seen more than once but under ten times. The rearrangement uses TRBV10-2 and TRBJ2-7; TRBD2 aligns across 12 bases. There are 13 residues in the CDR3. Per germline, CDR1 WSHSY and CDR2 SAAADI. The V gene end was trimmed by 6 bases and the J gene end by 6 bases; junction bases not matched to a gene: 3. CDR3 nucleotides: TGCGCCAGCAGCCCGGGACTAGCGGGCGAGCAGTACTTC. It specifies CASSPGLAGEQYF.

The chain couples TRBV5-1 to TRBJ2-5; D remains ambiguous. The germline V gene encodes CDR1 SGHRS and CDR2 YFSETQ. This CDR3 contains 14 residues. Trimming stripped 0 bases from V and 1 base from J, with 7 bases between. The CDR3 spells CASSLAPGQETQYF. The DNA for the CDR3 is TGCGCCAGCAGCTTGGCCCCCGGCCAAGAGACCCAGTACTTC.

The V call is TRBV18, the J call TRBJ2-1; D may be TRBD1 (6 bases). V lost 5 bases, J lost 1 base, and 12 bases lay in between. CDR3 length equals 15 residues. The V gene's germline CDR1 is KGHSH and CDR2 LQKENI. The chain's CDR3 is CASSGQWTSYNEQFF. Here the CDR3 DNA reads TGTGCCAGCTCAGGACAGTGGACGTCCTACAATGAGCAGTTCTTC.

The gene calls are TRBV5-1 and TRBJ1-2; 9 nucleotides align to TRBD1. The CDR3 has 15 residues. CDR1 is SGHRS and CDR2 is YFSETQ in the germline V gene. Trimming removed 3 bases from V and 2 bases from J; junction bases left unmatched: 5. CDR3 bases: TGCGCCAGCAGCTGGCCCGACAGGGGGAACTATGGCTACACCTTC. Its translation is CASSWPDRGNYGYTF.

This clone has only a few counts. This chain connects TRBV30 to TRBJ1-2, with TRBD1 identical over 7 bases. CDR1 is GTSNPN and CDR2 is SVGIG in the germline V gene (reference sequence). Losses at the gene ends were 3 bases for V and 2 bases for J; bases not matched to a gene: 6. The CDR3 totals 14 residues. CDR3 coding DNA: TGTGCCTGGAGGAGACAGGGATTCAACTATGGCTACACCTTC. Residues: CAWRRQGFNYGYTF.

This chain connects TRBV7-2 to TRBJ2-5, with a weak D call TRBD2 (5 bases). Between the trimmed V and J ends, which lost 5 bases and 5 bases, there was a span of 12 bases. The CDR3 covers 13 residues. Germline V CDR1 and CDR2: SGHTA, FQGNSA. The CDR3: CASSRGRWETQYF. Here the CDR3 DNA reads TGTGCCAGCAGCCGGGGAAGATGGGAGACCCAGTACTTC.

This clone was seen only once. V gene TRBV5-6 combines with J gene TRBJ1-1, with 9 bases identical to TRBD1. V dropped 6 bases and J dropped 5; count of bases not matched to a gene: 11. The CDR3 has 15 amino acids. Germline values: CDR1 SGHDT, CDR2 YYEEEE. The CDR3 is CASTGQGRIRTEAFF. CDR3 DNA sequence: TGTGCCAGCACGGGACAGGGAAGAATAAGGACTGAAGCTTTCTTT.

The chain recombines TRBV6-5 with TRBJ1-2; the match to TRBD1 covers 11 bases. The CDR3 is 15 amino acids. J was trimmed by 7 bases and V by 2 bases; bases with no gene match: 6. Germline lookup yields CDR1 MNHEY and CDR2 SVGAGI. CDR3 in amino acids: CASSYEGQGAFGYTF. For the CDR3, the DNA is TGTGCCAGCAGTTACGAAGGACAGGGGGCTTTTGGCTACACCTTC.